A single T cell receptor (beta chain) is shown here with its context. Its antigen is unknown. Healthy people donating bone marrow made up the donors. Primers included in the PCR were 60 Vbeta and 13 Jbeta primers. Measured with immunoSEQ multiplex PCR; TCRdb has only the in-frame clones, and not every one. The sample includes roughly 250,000 clones, approximately 84% of them seen just once. The data stem from a study of cytomegalovirus exposure and HLA in healthy donors. General study points: In a later analysis, productive TCRs from donors in an Asian-associated ancestry cluster reportedly carried fewer N-insertions than the cohort mean.

The receptor was derived from a woman aged 40-49 years in good health and CMV-seropositive. The sample consisted of PBMCs.

CDR3 region: CAWSNRGSSYNSPLHF. CDR3 nucleotide sequence: TGTGCCTGGAGTAATCGGGGGAGCTCCTATAATTCACCCCTCCACTTT. This chain links TRBV30 with TRBJ1-6, with D perhaps TRBD1 (5 bases). V lost 2 bases and J lost 0, with 11 bases in between. Germline CDR1 and CDR2: GTSNPN and SVGIG (reference sequence). The CDR3 consists of 16 residues.